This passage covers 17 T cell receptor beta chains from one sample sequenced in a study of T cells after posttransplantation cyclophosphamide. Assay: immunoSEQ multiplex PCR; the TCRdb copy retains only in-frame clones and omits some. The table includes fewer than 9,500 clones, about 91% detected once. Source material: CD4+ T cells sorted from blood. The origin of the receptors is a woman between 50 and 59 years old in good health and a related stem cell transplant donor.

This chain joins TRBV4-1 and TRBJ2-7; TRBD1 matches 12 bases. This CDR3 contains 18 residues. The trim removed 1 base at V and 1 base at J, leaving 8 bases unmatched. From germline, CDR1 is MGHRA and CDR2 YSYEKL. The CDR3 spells CASSQAGQGAKSSYEQYF. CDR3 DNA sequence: TGCGCCAGCAGCCAAGCGGGACAGGGGGCGAAATCGTCCTACGAGCAGTACTTC.

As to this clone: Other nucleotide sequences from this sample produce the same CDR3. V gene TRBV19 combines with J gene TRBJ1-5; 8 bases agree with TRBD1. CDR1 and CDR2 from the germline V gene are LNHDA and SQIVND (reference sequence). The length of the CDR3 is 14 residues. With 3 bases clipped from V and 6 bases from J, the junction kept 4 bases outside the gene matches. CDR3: CASSIGQGGQPQHF. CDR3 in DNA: TGTGCCAGTAGTATCGGACAGGGAGGTCAGCCCCAGCATTTT.

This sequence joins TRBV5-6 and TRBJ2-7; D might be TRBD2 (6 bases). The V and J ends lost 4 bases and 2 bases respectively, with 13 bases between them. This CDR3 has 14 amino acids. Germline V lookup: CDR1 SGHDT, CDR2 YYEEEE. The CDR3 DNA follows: TGTGCCAGCAGCCTGCGGGACGGCACCTACGAGCAGTACTTC. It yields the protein CASSLRDGTYEQYF.

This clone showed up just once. The CDR3 sequence is CASSQDTRAGELFF. The CDR3 DNA is TGTGCCAGCAGCCAAGATACCAGGGCCGGGGAGCTGTTTTTT. This chain connects TRBV4-2 to TRBJ2-2; tentatively, D is TRBD1 (5 bases). The V and J ends lost 0 bases and 6 bases respectively, with 8 bases between them. The CDR3 is made up of 14 amino acids. The V gene's germline CDR1 is LGHNA and CDR2 YNFKEQ.

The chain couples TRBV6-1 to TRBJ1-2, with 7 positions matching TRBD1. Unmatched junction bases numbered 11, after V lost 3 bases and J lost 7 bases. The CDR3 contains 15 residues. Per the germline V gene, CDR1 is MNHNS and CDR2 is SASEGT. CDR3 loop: CASSESLTGAAGYTF. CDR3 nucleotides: TGTGCCAGCAGTGAGTCCCTAACAGGGGCCGCTGGCTACACCTTC.

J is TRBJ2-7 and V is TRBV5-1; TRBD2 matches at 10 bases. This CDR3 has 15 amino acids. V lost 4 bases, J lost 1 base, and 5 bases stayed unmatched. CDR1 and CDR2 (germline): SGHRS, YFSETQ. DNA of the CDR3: TGCGCCAGCAGCGTCCTAGCGGGGGTGTCCTACGAGCAGTACTTC. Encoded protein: CASSVLAGVSYEQYF.

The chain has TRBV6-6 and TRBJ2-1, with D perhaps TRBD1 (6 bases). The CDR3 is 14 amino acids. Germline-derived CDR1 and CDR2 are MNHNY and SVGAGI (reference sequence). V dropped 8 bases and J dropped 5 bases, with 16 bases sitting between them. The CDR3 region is CASAPGQGHNEQFF. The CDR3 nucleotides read TGTGCCAGCGCTCCGGGTCAGGGGCACAATGAGCAGTTCTTC.

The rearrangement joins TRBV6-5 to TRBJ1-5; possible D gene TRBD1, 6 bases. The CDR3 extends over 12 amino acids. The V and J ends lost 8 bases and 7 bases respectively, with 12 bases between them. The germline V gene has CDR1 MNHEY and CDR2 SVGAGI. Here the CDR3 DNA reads TGTGCCAGCGGGGGGGCGGACCAGCCCCAGCATTTT. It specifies CASGGADQPQHF.

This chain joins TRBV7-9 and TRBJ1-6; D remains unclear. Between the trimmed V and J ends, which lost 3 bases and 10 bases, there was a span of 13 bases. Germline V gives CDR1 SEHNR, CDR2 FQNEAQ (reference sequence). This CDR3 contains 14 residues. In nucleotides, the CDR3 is TGTGCCAGCAGCTTTTCGTCGGTGGGCTCACCCCTCCACTTT. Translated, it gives CASSFSSVGSPLHF.

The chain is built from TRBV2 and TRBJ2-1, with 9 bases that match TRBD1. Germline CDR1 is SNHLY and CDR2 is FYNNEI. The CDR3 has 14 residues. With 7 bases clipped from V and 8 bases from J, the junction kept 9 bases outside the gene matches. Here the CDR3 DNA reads TGTGCCAGCAATAGACAGGGGGGAGTGGATGAGCAGTTCTTC. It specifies CASNRQGGVDEQFF.

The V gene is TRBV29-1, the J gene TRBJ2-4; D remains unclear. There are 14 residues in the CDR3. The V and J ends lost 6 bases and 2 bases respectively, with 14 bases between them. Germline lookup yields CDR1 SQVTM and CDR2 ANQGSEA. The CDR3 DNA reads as TGCAGCGTATCCTACTTCTCACCCAAAAACATTCAGTACTTC. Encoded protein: CSVSYFSPKNIQYF.

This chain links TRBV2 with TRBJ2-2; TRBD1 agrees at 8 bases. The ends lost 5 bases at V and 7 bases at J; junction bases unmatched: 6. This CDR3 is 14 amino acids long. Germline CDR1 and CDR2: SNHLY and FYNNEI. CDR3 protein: CASSYWTGIGELFF. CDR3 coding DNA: TGTGCCAGCAGTTATTGGACAGGGATCGGGGAGCTGTTTTTT.

The CDR3, as DNA: TGTGCCAGCAGTGACCGCAGGGACACTGAAGCTTTCTTT. Amino acid sequence: CASSDRRDTEAFF. V usage is TRBV2 and J usage is TRBJ1-1, with a possible D match to TRBD1 (5 bases). The germline CDR1 and CDR2 sequences are SNHLY and FYNNEI. Trimming left V 3 bases short and J 3 bases short, with 8 bases between. CDR3 length equals 13 residues.

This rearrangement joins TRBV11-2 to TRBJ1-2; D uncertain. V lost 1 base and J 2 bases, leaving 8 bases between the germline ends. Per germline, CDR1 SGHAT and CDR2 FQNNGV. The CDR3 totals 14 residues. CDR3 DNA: TGTGCCAGCAGCTTAGGGCCGGAGAACTATGGCTACACCTTC. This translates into CASSLGPENYGYTF.

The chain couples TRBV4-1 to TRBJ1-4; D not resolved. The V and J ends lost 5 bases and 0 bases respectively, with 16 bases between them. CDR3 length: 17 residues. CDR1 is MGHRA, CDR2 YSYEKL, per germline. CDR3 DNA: TGCGCCAGCAGCACTGAAGGGATGAGGGCAACTAATGAAAAACTGTTTTTT. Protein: CASSTEGMRATNEKLFF.

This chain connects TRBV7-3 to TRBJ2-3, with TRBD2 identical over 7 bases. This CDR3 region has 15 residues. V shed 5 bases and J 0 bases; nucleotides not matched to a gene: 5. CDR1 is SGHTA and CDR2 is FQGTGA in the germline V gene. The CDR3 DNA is TGTGCCAGCAGCAGCAGCGGGGCTAGCACAGATACGCAGTATTTT. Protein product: CASSSSGASTDTQYF.

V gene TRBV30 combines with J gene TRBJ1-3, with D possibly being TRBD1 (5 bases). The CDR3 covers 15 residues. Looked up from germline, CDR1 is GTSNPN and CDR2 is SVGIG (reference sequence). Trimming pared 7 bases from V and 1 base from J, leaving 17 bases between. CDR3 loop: CASQFGTSSGNTIYF. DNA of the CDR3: TGTGCCTCCCAATTCGGGACTTCTTCTGGAAACACCATATATTTT.